This TCR beta chain was sequenced during a study of graft-versus-host responses after intestinal transplantation. Study context: Anti-thymocyte globulin induction, then tacrolimus and steroids for around 3 years, went to all recipients.

Profiling relied on immunoSEQ multiplex PCR, and the TCRdb table lists in-frame clones only, not all of them. The sample has 100,000 or so clones, roughly 91% seen once. As regards this clone: The antigen is not known.

The study, taken as a whole, reports: Patients who carried graft-donor T cell macrochimerism also had high graft-versus-host to host-versus-graft clonal ratios in their allografts. GvH clones occurred in recipient marrow; some first appeared in ileum or blood.

The CDR3 sequence is 15 residues long. Germline V CDR1 and CDR2: SGHTA, FQGNSA. V was cut by 3 bases and J by 0 bases, with 12 bases left in between. The source is a human donor who was the organ donor for an intestinal transplant. This sequence joins TRBV7-2 and TRBJ2-7; D possibly corresponds to TRBD2 (6 bases). The sequences come from unstimulated CD4+ T cells sorted from spleen or lymph node cells, collected before transplant. This CDR3 reads CASSFGGVHSYEQYF. The DNA for the CDR3 is TGTGCCAGCAGCTTTGGCGGGGTCCACTCCTACGAGCAGTACTTC.